Shown below are 8 T cell receptor beta chains from a single sample sequenced in a study of OX40 agonist ivuxolimab in advanced cancers. This table comes from immunoSEQ multiplex PCR, and its TCRdb copy is limited to in-frame clones, with some not included. The profile covers some 80,000 clones, with over 70% appearing a single time and about 0.5% taken by the ten largest. The starting material was CD4+ or CD8+ T cells sorted from blood, obtained in a trial of the OX40 agonist ivuxolimab. These receptors originate from an adult with an advanced solid tumor such as melanoma, head and neck, liver or kidney cancer.

V and J are TRBV18 and TRBJ2-7; tentative D call: TRBD2 (5 bases). Germline V CDR1 and CDR2: KGHSH, LQKENI. This CDR3 spans 16 amino acids. The V end lost 3 bases, the J end lost 2 bases, and 17 bases lay between the germline ends. CDR3 sequence: CASSPTRRGSTYEQYF. The CDR3 nucleotides read TGTGCCAGCTCACCGACAAGACGGGGTTCGACCTACGAGCAGTACTTC. Combining the CDR3 with reference TRBV18 and TRBJ2-7 gives the whole variable domain NAGVMQNPRHLVRRRGQEARLRCSPMKGHSHVYWYRQLPEEGLKFMVYLQKENIIDESGMPKERFSAEFPKEGPSILRIQQVVRGDSAAYFCASSPTRRGSTYEQYFGPGTRLTVT.

This chain joins TRBV18 and TRBJ2-5; unclear D gene. Trimming stripped 3 bases from V and 5 bases from J, with 13 bases between. This CDR3 comprises 14 residues. Germline-derived CDR1 and CDR2 are KGHSH and LQKENI. The CDR3 loop reads CASSPASPGETQYF. DNA of the CDR3: TGTGCCAGCTCACCGGCCTCGCCGGGCGAGACCCAGTACTTC.

The CDR3 is CASSLNPHSYEQYF. CDR3 bases: TGTGCCAGCAGCTTAAACCCACACTCCTACGAGCAGTACTTC. The chain joins TRBV7-6 to TRBJ2-7; D gene ambiguous. Trimming left V 2 bases short and J 0 bases short, with 8 bases between. Germline V gives CDR1 SGHVS, CDR2 FNYEAQ. The CDR3 is 14 residues long.

CDR3 amino acids: CASSLNYGYTF. The CDR3 DNA reads TGTGCCAGCAGCTTAAACTATGGCTACACCTTC. The chain combines TRBV5-6 with TRBJ1-2; D uncertain. CDR3 length: 11 amino acids. The V gene's germline CDR1 is SGHDT and CDR2 YYEEEE. V was trimmed by 2 bases and J by 2 bases, leaving 1 base between them.

A single count supports this clone. The gene calls are TRBV18 and TRBJ2-7; TRBD1 matches 8 bases. This CDR3 is 14 amino acids long. J lost 3 bases, V lost 5 bases, and 6 bases had no gene match. Germline V CDR1 and CDR2: KGHSH, LQKENI. The CDR3 DNA is TGTGCCAGCTCATCCCGGACAGGGAACTACGAGCAGTACTTC. It translates to CASSSRTGNYEQYF.

This clone was seen a handful of times. The chain carries TRBV5-1 and TRBJ2-5; the match to TRBD1 covers 12 bases. Trimming removed 4 bases from V and 5 bases from J; junction bases left unmatched: 9. The CDR3 is 16 amino acids. Germline assignment: CDR1 SGHRS and CDR2 YFSETQ. The CDR3 DNA is TGCGCCAGCAGCGCCGCTCCGGGACAGGGGGCTGAGACCCAGTACTTC. Residues: CASSAAPGQGAETQYF.

The chain combines TRBV7-2 with TRBJ1-5; possibly TRBD1 for D (6 bases). This CDR3 contains 13 residues. Germline CDR1 is SGHTA and CDR2 is FQGNSA. The germline V and J ends were trimmed by 7 bases and 4 bases, with 11 bases remaining between them. CDR3 bases: TGTGCCAGCACCCCTGACAGGAATCAGCCCCAGCATTTT. Translating gives CASTPDRNQPQHF.

The chain carries TRBV10-3 and TRBJ2-3; 7 nucleotides agree with TRBD1. Germline V lookup: CDR1 ENHRY, CDR2 SYGVKD. V shed 2 bases, J shed 2 bases, and the junction held 7 bases outside the gene matches. CDR3 size: 16 residues. CDR3 amino acids: CAISERGTEPTDTQYF. The CDR3 DNA is TGTGCCATCAGTGAGCGTGGGACAGAACCCACAGATACGCAGTATTTT.